Reported below is one T cell receptor (beta chain). Its antigen target is currently unknown. Per-base qualities were not stored, and no clone one base away is much larger. This entry comes from a study of shared clonotypes between healthy human individuals (dated by TCRdb to 2018 to 2020). Broadly, across the study: A couple of women and a few men aged 18 to 49 years were included in the cohort. For each donor, three plates each were used for CD4 naive and CD4 memory, two plates were used for CD8 naive, and one plate was used for CD8 memory. To estimate repertoire size and how much clonotypes are shared between individuals, the study performed deep sequencing of blood TCR repertoires from 4 to 6 healthy adults. To increase sequencing depth and limit assay-specific biases, different laboratories used diverse techniques to prepare libraries and sequence TCR repertoires. Per donor, leukapheresis produced somewhere between about 0.85 and 9.5 billion PBMCs.

TCR CDR3 regions were amplified from genomic DNA by multiplex PCR using the deep immunoSEQ assay. Genomic DNA extracted from each cell subset was distributed evenly over all wells of several immunoSEQ 96-well plates, and each plate served as one replicate. For sorted subsets, each replicate PCR was loaded with roughly 190 ng genomic DNA, equivalent to approximately 33,000 T cell genomes. Purified libraries were measured with a Qubit 3.0 fluorometer, size-checked on a Bioanalyzer 2100, and measured again with the KAPA Library Quantification kit. A separate single-read 150-cycle Illumina NextSeq 550 flow cell was used to sequence each immunoSEQ 96-well plate. The study's own analysis went as follows. The immunoSEQ output contained only junctional sequences without quality scores, so filtering could not match that applied to full-length reads. Sequences were annotated with PyIR, a Python wrapper for IgBLAST v1.9, and V/J genes and CDR3 were assigned using IMGT germline references. Reads with weak V/J assignments (E-value above 1e-6), missing CDR3, stop codons, out-of-frame junctions, or ambiguous translated residues were removed. V3J clonotypes were defined by identical inferred V gene, J gene, and CDR3 amino acid sequence. Percentage overlap between repertoires was computed as shared unique clonotypes divided by the size of the smaller repertoire. Richness of each repertoire was evaluated using RTK rarefaction, the Chao1 estimator, and Recon v2.1 estimates of unobserved clonotypes. Generation probabilities for all TCRbeta clonotypes obtained by the gDNA method from a handful of donors were computed using OLGA. TCRdb provides this immuneACCESS table in a form limited to in-frame rearrangements. Some clones are lacking; in checked studies, under half of them reflect an unresolved V gene, and why the rest are absent is not known. The V and J calls and clone size were taken over from that table, and D and trimming were inferred from the DNA. The sample contains roughly 1,800,000 clones, just under 95% of them found a single time. Jointly, the top ten make up around 1.2% of the sample.

The study at large found these results: Higher generation probabilities were observed for clonotypes shared by all four sorted-subset donors than for non-shared clonotypes. Based on pairwise subsampling, the degree of clonotype sharing among donors was expected to be affected by sequencing depth. Larger estimated clonotype richness was generally found for naive subsets than for memory subsets. Incomplete sequencing was indicated by rarefaction of sorted-subset datasets, despite the large sequencing depth. Sampling was limited to blood, and TCR repertoires in tissue likely differ from TCR repertoires in blood. Across several donors, approximately 4.6% of naive CD4, approximately 4% of naive CD8, around 2.1% of memory CD4, and under 0.45% of memory CD8 clonotypes were shared. Because the study included a small number of donors, the genetic and exposure-history diversity represented was limited.

For the CD8 naive samples, CD45RO-negative cells were positively selected for CCR7, yielding a CD45RA+CCR7+ population from which TemRA cells were excluded. The donors were healthy, HIV-negative adults with no recently reported acute infections or vaccinations. All donors were Caucasian adults living in Nashville, Tennessee, USA. Blood was obtained by leukapheresis, after which PBMCs were separated by Ficoll-Histopaque density gradient centrifugation and cryopreserved in liquid nitrogen vapor phase. Analytical flow cytometry was used to check the purity and quantity of each magnetically sorted T cell population. Genomic DNA was isolated from every sorted fraction and measured by UV absorbance on a Nanodrop 2000c. CDR1 and CDR2, per the germline V gene, are SGDLS and YYNGEE. The germline V and J ends show losses of 4 bases and 8 bases respectively, and no gene match explains 6 bases of the junction. There are 14 amino acids in the CDR3, from cysteine to phenylalanine inclusive. Only CDR3 DNA is held: 42 bases, read in frame from base 1.

The receptor's source is a man younger than 30 in good health. Recombination linked TRBV9 to TRBJ1-6; 7 nucleotides in the junction match TRBD1. The source material was naive CD8+ T cells sorted from blood. Sample cell subset or site, as interpreted from the label and publication: CD45RA+CCR7+. The CDR3 region reads CASSQRQGDSPLHF. The bases are TGTGCCAGCAGCCAAAGACAGGGTGATTCACCCCTCCACTTT.